This TCR beta chain was identified during a study of shared clonotypes between healthy human individuals. The CDR3 is made up of 14 amino acids. The germline gives CDR1 SGHTA, CDR2 FQGTGA. The V and J ends lost 2 bases and 5 bases respectively, with 10 bases between them. Donors, healthy HIV-negative adults, lacked recent acute infections or vaccinations. Every one of the donors was a Caucasian adult that lived in Nashville, Tennessee. Sequencing was at deep level. The assay was immunoSEQ multiplex PCR, and TCRdb's table has in-frame clones only and misses some. The sample shows 730,000 or so clones, about 78% of them seen only once.

V is TRBV7-3 and J is TRBJ2-1, with TRBD1 as a possible D gene (5 bases). Sequenced input: memory CD4+ T cells sorted from blood. Subset specified: CD45RA-negative fraction. The source is a woman aged 25-40 years in good health. CDR3 DNA: TGTGCCAGCAGCTTATGGGCAGGGAACAATGAGCAGTTCTTC. This encodes CASSLWAGNNEQFF.